The 7 T cell receptor beta chains in this list originate from one sample, sequenced in a study of cytomegalovirus exposure and HLA in healthy donors. Data came from immunoSEQ multiplex PCR; TCRdb stores just in-frame clones and leaves some out. The repertoire holds some 99,000 clones, with 88% as singletons. The material sequenced was PBMCs. The source of these receptors is a woman aged 18-29 years in good health and CMV-seronegative.

The V gene is TRBV5-1, the J gene TRBJ2-7; unclear D gene. Trimming cost V 0 bases and J 0 bases, with 10 bases left between them. CDR1 and CDR2 (germline): SGHRS, YFSETQ. This CDR3 spans 15 amino acids. The CDR3, as DNA: TGCGCCAGCAGCTTGGCTGGAGCTCTCTCCTACGAGCAGTACTTC. It encodes CASSLAGALSYEQYF.

Turning to this clone: One junction end does not reproduce the germline sequence, and a read error may be involved. This chain uses TRBV9 with TRBJ2-3; weak D call: TRBD1 (6 bases). CDR3 length: 13 amino acids. Germline V gives CDR1 SGDLS, CDR2 YYNGEE. CDR3 residues: CASSESVTGTQYF. CDR3 in DNA: TGTGCCAGCAGCGAATCGGTGACAGGTACGCAGTATTTT. The whole variable domain, filled in from reference TRBV9 and TRBJ2-3, reads DSGVTQTPKHLITATGQRVTLRCSPRSGDLSVYWYQQSLDQGLQFLIQYYNGEERAKGNILERFSAQQFPDLHSELNLSSLELGDSALYFCASSESVTGTQYFGPGTRLTVL.

In its sample, this clone was seen a few times. The V call is TRBV6-5, the J call TRBJ1-2; D is uncertain. The V end lost 10 bases, the J end lost 0 bases, and 15 bases lay between the germline ends. The length of the CDR3 is 14 residues. The germline V gene encodes CDR1 MNHEY and CDR2 SVGAGI. The CDR3 nucleotides read TGTGCCATTCGAGGTCGGTTAGCTAACTATGGCTACACCTTC. The encoded protein is CAIRGRLANYGYTF.

V and J are TRBV28 and TRBJ2-3, with a weak D call TRBD1 (6 bases). Germline V gene sequence: CDR1 MDHEN, CDR2 SYDVKM. This CDR3 is built from 16 residues. V shed 6 bases and J shed 0 bases, with 16 bases lying between them. The CDR3 protein is CASRPWDTLSTDTQYF. CDR3 in DNA: TGTGCCAGCAGACCATGGGACACCCTCAGCACAGATACGCAGTATTTT.

The J gene is TRBJ2-7, the V gene TRBV19, with 7 bases identical to TRBD2. The trim removed 3 bases at V and 3 bases at J, leaving 5 bases unmatched. Looked up from germline, CDR1 is LNHDA and CDR2 is SQIVND (reference sequence). The CDR3 is 14 residues long. Here the CDR3 DNA reads TGTGCCAGTAGTATTATGACGGGGGGCTACGAGCAGTACTTC. Amino acids: CASSIMTGGYEQYF.

V usage is TRBV4-2 and J usage is TRBJ2-1; TRBD2 matches at 8 bases. Germline lookup yields CDR1 LGHNA and CDR2 YNFKEQ. This CDR3 is built from 14 residues. J lost 4 bases, V lost 4 bases, and 3 bases had no gene match. The chain's CDR3 is CASSRTSGYNEQFF. In nucleotides, the CDR3 is TGTGCCAGCAGCCGAACTAGCGGTTACAATGAGCAGTTCTTC.

Points on this clone: Other DNA sequences in this specimen translate into the identical CDR3. CDR3 bases: TGTGCCAGCAGCCACGGGACAGGCAGCAATCAGCCCCAGCATTTT. Protein: CASSHGTGSNQPQHF. The chain uses TRBV6-5 and TRBJ1-5; TRBD1 matches at 8 bases. Germline V CDR1 and CDR2: MNHEY, SVGAGI. This CDR3 spans 15 amino acids. The ends lost 6 bases at V and 1 base at J; junction bases unmatched: 5.